This is a list of T cell receptor beta chains from one sample in a study of T cell repertoires in cytomegalovirus infection. Via MiXCR, TCRdb re-called the reads, giving one row per CDR3 protein. The sample contains approximately 270,000 distinct CDR3 sequences, roughly 21% of which appear only once. These receptors are not linked to any known antigen. The starting material was cultured PBMCs, obtained from culture after CMV antigen stimulation. These receptors were obtained from a human donor in good health (CMV status not recorded). Some clones in this sample may be carry-over from other donors' samples. The CDR3 runs from the conserved cysteine through the conserved F or W. The order of the fields is D gene, V gene, clone size, J gene, CDR3 DNA, CDR3 protein. The D gene is left open where the match is weak. Size tells how often a clone was seen (once, few, many) or the class of an expanded clone, and some rows leave it out.

D gene: TRBD1
V gene: TRBV5-1
clone size: NA
J gene: TRBJ1-1
CDR3 DNA: TGCGCCAGCAGGTGGACAGGGGAAGGAAACACTGAAGCTTTCTTT
CDR3 protein: CASRWTGEGNTEAFF

D gene: TRBD1
V gene: TRBV7-9
clone size: NA
J gene: TRBJ2-3
CDR3 DNA: TGTGCCAGCCCGAGAACAGGGGAGAACACAGATACGCAGTATTTT
CDR3 protein: CASPRTGENTDTQYF

D gene: TRBD2
V gene: TRBV7-2
clone size: few
J gene: TRBJ2-1
CDR3 DNA: TGTGCCAGCAGCTTGGCCCTGGGGCGGGAGGGTAGCAATGAGCAGTTCTTC
CDR3 protein: CASSLALGREGSNEQFF

D gene: TRBD2
V gene: TRBV7-8
clone size: many
J gene: TRBJ2-3
CDR3 DNA: TGTGCCAGCAGCCTAACGGGTCGGGAGGGTGATACGCAGTATTTT
CDR3 protein: CASSLTGREGDTQYF

D gene: TRBD1
V gene: TRBV6-2/TRBV6-3
clone size: NA
J gene: TRBJ2-7
CDR3 DNA: TGTGCCAGCAGGGATTCCGGGACAGGGGGCTCCTACGAGCAGTACTTC
CDR3 protein: CASRDSGTGGSYEQYF

D gene: NA
V gene: TRBV19
clone size: NA
J gene: TRBJ1-5
CDR3 DNA: TGTGCCAGTAGTATAGCGGCGGGGGATCAGCCCCAGCATTTT
CDR3 protein: CASSIAAGDQPQHF

D gene: TRBD2
V gene: TRBV7-6
clone size: many
J gene: TRBJ2-1
CDR3 DNA: TGTGCCAGCAGCTCGGCGGGAGACGGGGGTGAGCAGTTCTTC
CDR3 protein: CASSSAGDGGEQFF

D gene: TRBD1
V gene: TRBV10-3
clone size: few
J gene: TRBJ1-1
CDR3 DNA: TGTGCCGTTGTGGGACAGGGAAACACTGAAGCTTTCTTT
CDR3 protein: CAVVGQGNTEAFF

D gene: NA
V gene: TRBV28
clone size: NA
J gene: TRBJ1-1
CDR3 DNA: TGTGCCAGCAGCCCCTTGGGGGACCTGGGCACTGAAGCTTTCTTT
CDR3 protein: CASSPLGDLGTEAFF

D gene: NA
V gene: TRBV18
clone size: few
J gene: TRBJ2-2
CDR3 DNA: TGTGCCAGCTCACCAAGGCCCGTGAACACCGGGGAGCTGTTTTTT
CDR3 protein: CASSPRPVNTGELFF

D gene: NA
V gene: TRBV7-2
clone size: few
J gene: TRBJ2-5
CDR3 DNA: TGTGCCAGCAGCTTATTAAAGGGAGGAGAGACCCAGTACTTC
CDR3 protein: CASSLLKGGETQYF

D gene: NA
V gene: TRBV18
clone size: NA
J gene: TRBJ1-1
CDR3 DNA: TGTGCCAGCTCACCTGCAGGTGTTGAAGCTTTCTTT
CDR3 protein: CASSPAGVEAFF

D gene: TRBD2
V gene: TRBV6-2/TRBV6-3
clone size: few
J gene: TRBJ2-1
CDR3 DNA: TGTGCCAGCAGAGTACTAGCGGGAGGGTTATATGAGCAGTTCTTC
CDR3 protein: CASRVLAGGLYEQFF

D gene: TRBD2
V gene: TRBV2
clone size: NA
J gene: TRBJ2-1
CDR3 DNA: TGTGCCAGCAGGCTAGCGGGGAGCATCGGTGAGCAGTTCTTC
CDR3 protein: CASRLAGSIGEQFF

D gene: NA
V gene: TRBV7-2
clone size: many
J gene: TRBJ2-1
CDR3 DNA: TGTGCCAGCAGCTTTAACCTAGAGCAGTTCTTC
CDR3 protein: CASSFNLEQFF

D gene: TRBD1
V gene: TRBV5-1
clone size: few
J gene: TRBJ1-1
CDR3 DNA: TGCGCCAGCAGCTTGTTCACAACAGGGGGCATGGCGAACACTGAAGCTTTCTTT
CDR3 protein: CASSLFTTGGMANTEAFF

D gene: NA
V gene: TRBV6-2/TRBV6-3
clone size: many
J gene: TRBJ2-7
CDR3 DNA: TGTGCCAGCAGTTTGGGACGTTTGGAGCAGTACTTC
CDR3 protein: CASSLGRLEQYF

D gene: NA
V gene: TRBV7-2
clone size: few
J gene: TRBJ1-5
CDR3 DNA: TGTGCCAGCAGCTTAGTAAAAGGGGGGTGGAATCAGCCCCAGCATTTT
CDR3 protein: CASSLVKGGWNQPQHF

D gene: NA
V gene: TRBV28
clone size: few
J gene: TRBJ2-2
CDR3 DNA: TGTGCCAGCAGTTTATGGGGTAGCGGGAACACCGGGGAGCTGTTTTTT
CDR3 protein: CASSLWGSGNTGELFF

D gene: TRBD1
V gene: TRBV4-1
clone size: few
J gene: TRBJ2-1
CDR3 DNA: TGCGCCAGCAGCCAACCGCGGGACAGGGGGTACAATGAGCAGTTCTTC
CDR3 protein: CASSQPRDRGYNEQFF

D gene: NA
V gene: TRBV19
clone size: many
J gene: TRBJ1-1
CDR3 DNA: TGTGCCAGTACCTCGGCTGGGGTAATGAACACTGAAGCTTTCTTT
CDR3 protein: CASTSAGVMNTEAFF

D gene: TRBD2
V gene: TRBV6-5
clone size: many
J gene: TRBJ2-7
CDR3 DNA: TGTGCCAGCAGTTATTCTAGCGGGGGGTCCTACGAGCAGTACTTC
CDR3 protein: CASSYSSGGSYEQYF

D gene: TRBD1
V gene: TRBV7-2
clone size: many
J gene: TRBJ1-5
CDR3 DNA: TGTGCCAGCAGCCTGCGACAGGGGACGCAGCCCCAGCATTTT
CDR3 protein: CASSLRQGTQPQHF

D gene: TRBD2
V gene: TRBV29-1
clone size: few
J gene: TRBJ2-1
CDR3 DNA: TGCAGCGTTGCTCCGGGACTAGCGTTCACGGGTGAGCAGTTCTTC
CDR3 protein: CSVAPGLAFTGEQFF

D gene: TRBD2
V gene: TRBV7-2
clone size: many
J gene: TRBJ2-5
CDR3 DNA: TGTGCCAGCAGTAGGACTAGCGGAACGCAAGAGACCCAGTACTTC
CDR3 protein: CASSRTSGTQETQYF

D gene: TRBD2
V gene: TRBV10-3
clone size: many
J gene: TRBJ2-3
CDR3 DNA: TGTTCAGCGGGAGCCCCCAGGGCAGATACGCAGTATTTT
CDR3 protein: CSAGAPRADTQYF

D gene: TRBD1
V gene: TRBV24-1
clone size: NA
J gene: TRBJ2-1
CDR3 DNA: TGTGCCACCAGTGTTAGAATACGGACCGGGACAGGGGTCAATGAGCAGTTCTTC
CDR3 protein: CATSVRIRTGTGVNEQFF

D gene: TRBD1
V gene: TRBV5-1
clone size: many
J gene: TRBJ2-6
CDR3 DNA: TGCGCCAGCAGCCCAGGACCCGGGACAGGGGCCCGAACTGGGGCCAACGTCCTGACTTTC
CDR3 protein: CASSPGPGTGARTGANVLTF

D gene: NA
V gene: TRBV20-1
clone size: NA
J gene: TRBJ1-3
CDR3 DNA: TGCAGTGCTAGAGGGGCCTTCTCTGGAAACACCATATATTTT
CDR3 protein: CSARGAFSGNTIYF

D gene: NA
V gene: TRBV4-1
clone size: NA
J gene: TRBJ2-7
CDR3 DNA: TGCGCCAGCAGCCAAGAGTTTAAGTTAGAGCAGTACTTC
CDR3 protein: CASSQEFKLEQYF

D gene: TRBD1
V gene: TRBV7-2
clone size: many
J gene: TRBJ1-1
CDR3 DNA: TGTGCCAGCAGCTTATTACAGGGGAGAGGGAACACTGAAGCTTTCTTT
CDR3 protein: CASSLLQGRGNTEAFF

D gene: NA
V gene: TRBV7-2
clone size: few
J gene: TRBJ1-2
CDR3 DNA: TGTGCCAGCAGCTTAGCAGAGATAGGCGGCTACACCTTC
CDR3 protein: CASSLAEIGGYTF

D gene: NA
V gene: TRBV30
clone size: NA
J gene: TRBJ2-1
CDR3 DNA: TGTGCCGGGTACCGGGACGAATACAATGAGCAGTTCTTC
CDR3 protein: CAGYRDEYNEQFF

D gene: NA
V gene: TRBV12-3/TRBV12-4
clone size: NA
J gene: TRBJ1-2
CDR3 DNA: TGTGCCAGCAGTTCGGGACGTACGATCTATGGCTACACCTTC
CDR3 protein: CASSSGRTIYGYTF

D gene: TRBD2
V gene: TRBV4-3
clone size: NA
J gene: TRBJ2-1
CDR3 DNA: TGCGCCAGCAGCCAAGAATCGGGACTAGCTGAGCAGTTCTTC
CDR3 protein: CASSQESGLAEQFF

D gene: NA
V gene: TRBV7-2
clone size: many
J gene: TRBJ1-1
CDR3 DNA: TGTGCCAGCAGCTTAGACGGCCGAGGGAACACTGAAGCTTTCTTT
CDR3 protein: CASSLDGRGNTEAFF

D gene: NA
V gene: TRBV6-2/TRBV6-3
clone size: NA
J gene: TRBJ2-1
CDR3 DNA: TGTGCCAGCTCACCCGGACCATACGCCTACAATGAGCAGTTCTTC
CDR3 protein: CASSPGPYAYNEQFF

D gene: NA
V gene: TRBV6-2/TRBV6-3
clone size: NA
J gene: TRBJ1-1
CDR3 DNA: TGTGCCAGCAGTCCCGGGACATATGGCACTGAAGCTTTCTTT
CDR3 protein: CASSPGTYGTEAFF

D gene: NA
V gene: TRBV27
clone size: NA
J gene: TRBJ2-1
CDR3 DNA: TGTGCCAGCAGTTCCCTAGCAGAGAATGAGCAGTTCTTC
CDR3 protein: CASSSLAENEQFF

D gene: NA
V gene: TRBV3-1
clone size: NA
J gene: TRBJ2-4
CDR3 DNA: TGTGCCAGCAGCCATAACCAACAGGGAATGCACTTC
CDR3 protein: CASSHNQQGMHF

D gene: NA
V gene: TRBV11-2
clone size: many
J gene: TRBJ2-3
CDR3 DNA: TGTGCCAGCAGCTTTCGGACAGGGAGGGGGTGGTCGTATTTT
CDR3 protein: CASSFRTGRGWSYF

D gene: TRBD1
V gene: TRBV28
clone size: many
J gene: TRBJ2-2
CDR3 DNA: TGTGCCAGCAGCCCCGGGCCCCACAGGGGGCGGACCGGGGAGCTGTTTTTT
CDR3 protein: CASSPGPHRGRTGELFF

D gene: NA
V gene: TRBV6-2/TRBV6-3
clone size: NA
J gene: TRBJ2-3
CDR3 DNA: TGTGCCAGCAGTTTCTCGACCCCAAGTACAGATACGCAGTATTTT
CDR3 protein: CASSFSTPSTDTQYF

D gene: NA
V gene: TRBV24-1
clone size: few
J gene: TRBJ1-1
CDR3 DNA: TGTGCCACCAGTGGTGGACAACACATGAACACTGAAGCTTTCTTT
CDR3 protein: CATSGGQHMNTEAFF

D gene: NA
V gene: TRBV27
clone size: NA
J gene: TRBJ1-1
CDR3 DNA: TGTGCCAGCACAAAAATCCCCTTAGGCACTGAAGCTTTCTTT
CDR3 protein: CASTKIPLGTEAFF

D gene: TRBD2
V gene: TRBV28
clone size: few
J gene: TRBJ2-3
CDR3 DNA: TGTGCCAGCAGCGCCGGACTAGCGGGGTATCGAGATACGCAGTATTTT
CDR3 protein: CASSAGLAGYRDTQYF

D gene: TRBD2
V gene: TRBV7-2
clone size: many
J gene: TRBJ2-3
CDR3 DNA: TGTGCCAGCAGCTCAATAAGCGGGAGGGCCGGAGATACGCAGTATTTT
CDR3 protein: CASSSISGRAGDTQYF

D gene: NA
V gene: TRBV6-2/TRBV6-3
clone size: many
J gene: TRBJ1-5
CDR3 DNA: TGTGCCAGCAGTTACGGTGACACAGTTCAGCCCCAGCATTTT
CDR3 protein: CASSYGDTVQPQHF

D gene: NA
V gene: TRBV7-2
clone size: many
J gene: TRBJ2-3
CDR3 DNA: TGTGCCAGCAGCCAAGATAGGGATACGCAGTATTTT
CDR3 protein: CASSQDRDTQYF

D gene: NA
V gene: TRBV15
clone size: NA
J gene: TRBJ1-3
CDR3 DNA: TGTGCCACCAGTTGGGGTGGATTAAGCTCTGGAAACACCATATATTTT
CDR3 protein: CATSWGGLSSGNTIYF

D gene: NA
V gene: TRBV29-1
clone size: NA
J gene: TRBJ1-5
CDR3 DNA: TGCAGCGTTGAAGAGGATAGCAATCAGCCCCAGCATTTT
CDR3 protein: CSVEEDSNQPQHF

D gene: TRBD2
V gene: TRBV7-9
clone size: NA
J gene: TRBJ2-1
CDR3 DNA: TGTGCCAGCAGCAGCCTTCGGGGACTAGCGAGCTCCTACAATGAGCAGTTCTTC
CDR3 protein: CASSSLRGLASSYNEQFF

D gene: TRBD1
V gene: TRBV11-2
clone size: many
J gene: TRBJ1-1
CDR3 DNA: TGTGCCAGCAGCCCACAGGGGCGGGACACTGAAGCTTTCTTT
CDR3 protein: CASSPQGRDTEAFF

D gene: TRBD1
V gene: TRBV7-2
clone size: many
J gene: TRBJ2-1
CDR3 DNA: TGTGCCAGCAGCAGTAACAGGGGTGAGCAGTTCTTC
CDR3 protein: CASSSNRGEQFF

D gene: TRBD1
V gene: TRBV7-9
clone size: few
J gene: TRBJ2-2
CDR3 DNA: TGTGCCAGCAGACTTAACGGTTTGGGACAGGGGAACACCGGGGAGCTGTTTTTT
CDR3 protein: CASRLNGLGQGNTGELFF

D gene: NA
V gene: TRBV20-1
clone size: NA
J gene: TRBJ1-5
CDR3 DNA: TGCAGTGCTAGACGTTGGGGTACCGTCGATCAGCCCCAGCATTTT
CDR3 protein: CSARRWGTVDQPQHF

D gene: TRBD2
V gene: TRBV7-2
clone size: few
J gene: TRBJ2-3
CDR3 DNA: TGTGCCAGCAGCTCTAGCGGGAGGCGGGGCACAGATACGCAGTATTTT
CDR3 protein: CASSSSGRRGTDTQYF

D gene: NA
V gene: TRBV29-1
clone size: many
J gene: TRBJ1-5
CDR3 DNA: TGCAGCGGGCAGGGGAATCAGCCCCAGCATTTT
CDR3 protein: CSGQGNQPQHF

D gene: TRBD1
V gene: TRBV5-1
clone size: NA
J gene: TRBJ1-1
CDR3 DNA: TGCGCCAGCAGCTTGGGGACAGGGCTGGCTACTGAAGCTTTCTTT
CDR3 protein: CASSLGTGLATEAFF